The next 10 T cell receptor beta chains were all read from a single sample in a study of T cells after posttransplantation cyclophosphamide. TCRdb keeps only in-frame clones here, not all; method: immunoSEQ multiplex PCR. The sample lists some 43,000 clones, 90% occurring once. Treatment was busulfan-fludarabine conditioning, a marrow graft, and cyclophosphamide on days +3 and +4. The specimen was PBMCs, collected roughly 60 days after allogeneic stem cell transplant with posttransplant cyclophosphamide. Receptors originate from a male patient aged 60 to 75 who received an allogeneic stem cell transplant from a related donor and was CMV-positive. Some T cells here may be from the graft donor.

The V call is TRBV4-1, the J call TRBJ1-1; D ambiguous. The V end was cut by 4 bases, the J end by 7 bases, with 19 bases between. The V gene's germline CDR1 is MGHRA and CDR2 YSYEKL. The CDR3 has 15 amino acids. CDR3 sequence (DNA): TGCGCCAGCAGCCGAGCCAGCCGGACTTTCGGTGAAGCTTTCTTT. It codes for CASSRASRTFGEAFF.

This clone was found once. The chain combines TRBV30 with TRBJ2-4; D is unresolved. The CDR3 contains 14 residues. CDR1 and CDR2 (germline): GTSNPN, SVGIG (reference sequence). Trimming took off 2 bases at V and 0 bases at J, with 8 bases between the two ends. CDR3 bases: TGTGCCTGGAGTCCCCCCGGAGCCAAAAACATTCAGTACTTC. Amino acids: CAWSPPGAKNIQYF.

The genes are TRBV6-1 and TRBJ1-6, with D perhaps TRBD1 (5 bases). The V gene's germline CDR1 is MNHNS and CDR2 SASEGT. This CDR3 region has 14 residues. The V end was cut by 3 bases, the J end by 4 bases, with 7 bases between. The CDR3 loop reads CASSESGYNSPLHF. The CDR3 coding sequence is TGTGCCAGCAGTGAGTCAGGGTATAATTCACCCCTCCACTTT.

The V and J genes are TRBV19 and TRBJ1-1; no reliable D call. The CDR3 contains 13 residues. Trimming took off 5 bases at V and 5 bases at J, with 12 bases between the two ends. From germline, CDR1 is LNHDA and CDR2 SQIVND (reference sequence). Written as DNA, the CDR3 is TGTGCCAGTAGTGTCGGGTCGAGGACTGAAGCTTTCTTT. Translation gives CASSVGSRTEAFF.

This chain connects TRBV30 to TRBJ1-6; D not certain. Trimming removed 0 bases from V and 10 bases from J, with 16 bases in between. The CDR3 runs to 15 residues. Looked up from germline, CDR1 is GTSNPN and CDR2 is SVGIG (reference sequence). The CDR3 DNA reads as TGTGCCTGGAGTGTGAGTGGAGGAGGAAGCTCACCCCTCCACTTT. Translating it yields CAWSVSGGGSSPLHF.

The chain has TRBV5-4 and TRBJ2-3; 10 positions match TRBD2. With 0 bases clipped from V and 0 bases from J, the junction kept 4 bases outside the gene matches. This CDR3 is 17 amino acids long. Germline values: CDR1 SGHNT, CDR2 YYREEE (reference sequence). The CDR3 sequence: CASSLGGAGGSTDTQYF. For the CDR3, the DNA is TGTGCCAGCAGCTTGGGGGGAGCGGGGGGGAGCACAGATACGCAGTATTTT.

The V gene is TRBV7-9, the J gene TRBJ1-2; 7 bases line up with TRBD1. V gave up 4 bases and J gave up 7 bases; unmatched junction bases: 6. The germline V gene encodes CDR1 SEHNR and CDR2 FQNEAQ (reference sequence). This CDR3 comprises 13 residues. The CDR3 sequence: CASSSTGASGYTF. DNA for the CDR3: TGTGCCAGCAGCTCCACAGGGGCCAGTGGCTACACCTTC. Filled out from reference TRBV7-9 and TRBJ1-2, the complete variable domain reads DTGVSQNPRHKITKRGQNVTFRCDPISEHNRLYWYRQTLGQGPEFLTYFQNEAQLEKSRLLSDRFSAERPKGSFSTLEIQRTEQGDSAMYLCASSSTGASGYTFGSGTRLTVV.

The V call is TRBV5-4, the J call TRBJ2-5; the match to TRBD2 covers 9 bases. The CDR3 runs to 15 residues. Germline V lookup: CDR1 SGHNT, CDR2 YYREEE (reference sequence). With V trimmed by 1 base and J by 0 bases, 1 base remained unmatched. Written as DNA, the CDR3 is TGTGCCAGCAGCTTGTCTAGCGGGGACCAAGAGACCCAGTACTTC. It is translated as CASSLSSGDQETQYF.

The chain joins TRBV4-2 to TRBJ1-2, with D perhaps TRBD1 (6 bases). The CDR3 covers 18 residues. V shed 0 bases and J shed 6 bases, with 23 bases lying between them. The germline gives CDR1 LGHNA, CDR2 YNFKEQ. The CDR3 DNA follows: TGTGCCAGCAGCCAAGATTGGGGCTTCGACAGGCAAGGCGATGGCTACACCTTC. Translation gives CASSQDWGFDRQGDGYTF.

This clone has just a few counts. The chain uses TRBV19 and TRBJ1-1; 8 bases fit TRBD1. The V and J ends lost 4 bases and 10 bases, in that order; junction bases with no gene match: 11. CDR3 size: 14 residues. Germline-derived CDR1 and CDR2 are LNHDA and SQIVND (reference sequence). The CDR3 reads CASSTGAQGAVAFF. CDR3 DNA sequence: TGTGCCAGTAGTACGGGGGCCCAGGGGGCGGTAGCTTTCTTT. Using reference TRBV19 and TRBJ1-1 for the parts outside the CDR3, the full variable domain is DGGITQSPKYLFRKEGQNVTLSCEQNLNHDAMYWYRQDPGQGLRLIYYSQIVNDFQKGDIAEGYSVSREKKESFPLTVTSAQKNPTAFYLCASSTGAQGAVAFFGQGTRLTVV.